One sample yielded the 10 T cell receptor beta chains listed below, sequenced in a study of T-cell memory formation after mild COVID-19. MiXCR, applied by TCRdb to the 5' RACE reads, yields one record per CDR3 protein. The sample lists roughly 150,000 distinct CDR3 sequences; more than 12% were seen once. Sequencing input: PBMCs or a T cell subset sorted from them (not recorded which). These receptors all stem from an adult woman who had mild COVID-19 (a few samples of this study predate the infection). Cell type and time point are not known.

This clonotype was found a few times. The chain has TRBV19 and TRBJ1-1; 8 bases map to TRBD1. V shed 7 bases, J shed 6 bases, and the junction held 10 bases outside the gene matches. CDR3 length: 14 amino acids. CDR1 LNHDA and CDR2 SQIVND come from the germline V gene (reference sequence). CDR3 sequence reads: CASISTGVGPEAFF. Written as DNA, the CDR3 is TGTGCCAGTATTTCGACAGGGGTCGGTCCTGAAGCTTTCTTT. The complete variable domain, with remaining parts taken from reference TRBV19 and TRBJ1-1, reads DGGITQSPKYLFRKEGQNVTLSCEQNLNHDAMYWYRQDPGQGLRLIYYSQIVNDFQKGDIAEGYSVSREKKESFPLTVTSAQKNPTAFYLCASISTGVGPEAFFGQGTRLTVV.

The V gene is TRBV7-9, the J gene TRBJ1-2, with 7 bases aligning to TRBD1. The CDR3 consists of 15 residues. Trimming at V came to 1 base and at J to 4 bases, leaving 6 bases not matched to a gene. Germline V gene lookup returns CDR1 SEHNR and CDR2 FQNEAQ (reference sequence). Written as DNA, the CDR3 is TGTGCCAGCAGCTTAGGGGGACAGAGATTCTATGGCTACACCTTC. Translation gives CASSLGGQRFYGYTF.

This sequence joins TRBV24-1 and TRBJ2-1, with 8 bases matching TRBD2. Germline V gene data show CDR1 as KGHDR and CDR2 as SFDVKD. The V and J ends lost 1 base and 6 bases, in that order; junction bases with no gene match: 7. The CDR3 spans 16 residues. CDR3 in DNA: TGTGCCACCAGTGATTTTGGCGGGGGGCGACCCAATGAGCAGTTCTTC. It codes for CATSDFGGGRPNEQFF.

V is TRBV15 and J is TRBJ2-5, with 15 positions matching TRBD2. This CDR3 is 17 amino acids long. The V segment lost 6 bases and the J segment 4 bases; nucleotides outside the gene matches: 9. Germline assignment: CDR1 LNHNV and CDR2 YYDKDF (reference sequence). As DNA, the CDR3 is TGTGCCACCAGATCCGGGACTAGCGGGGGGAACCTAGAGACCCAGTACTTC. This gives the protein CATRSGTSGGNLETQYF.

The chain recombines TRBV5-1 with TRBJ1-1, with D perhaps TRBD1 (6 bases). V was pared by 9 bases and J by 5 bases, with 14 bases between. CDR3 length: 12 residues. Germline V gene data show CDR1 as SGHRS and CDR2 as YFSETQ. The CDR3 is CATSKGGTEAFF. The CDR3 DNA is TGCGCCACCTCTAAGGGGGGGACTGAAGCTTTCTTT.

This clonotype was counted a few times. The genes are TRBV7-2 and TRBJ2-4; TRBD2 matches 8 bases. The junction had 13 bases not matched to a gene; V was cut back by 8 bases and J by 7 bases. The CDR3 length is 15 residues. The germline CDR1 and CDR2 sequences are SGHTA and FQGNSA. The CDR3 reads CASSPRGGAGNIQYF. CDR3 bases: TGTGCCAGCTCTCCTCGGGGGGGGGCTGGGAACATTCAGTACTTC.

The gene calls are TRBV6-1 and TRBJ2-7; no firm D call. Germline CDR1 reads MNHNS; CDR2 reads SASEGT. Between the trimmed V and J ends, which lost 11 bases and 3 bases, there was a span of 17 bases. The CDR3 spans 13 residues. CDR3 residues: CALIGEAFYEQYF. CDR3 bases: TGTGCCCTTATAGGAGAGGCGTTCTACGAGCAGTACTTC.

This chain connects TRBV28 to TRBJ2-5; 8 bases are shared with TRBD1. CDR1 is MDHEN and CDR2 is SYDVKM in the germline V gene. CDR3 length equals 15 residues. Germline trimming cut 2 bases from V and 5 bases from J; bases unmatched to any gene: 7. CDR3 protein: CASSLHRDRWETQYF. The CDR3 DNA is TGTGCCAGCAGTTTACACCGGGACAGGTGGGAGACCCAGTACTTC.

The sample holds many counts of this clonotype. J is TRBJ2-2 and V is TRBV24-1; D tentatively reads TRBD1 or TRBD2 (5 bases each). CDR3 length: 14 amino acids. The V gene lost 8 bases and the J gene lost 1 base, with 10 bases spanning the gap. CDR1 and CDR2 (germline): KGHDR, SFDVKD. CDR3 region: CATKRDGNTGELFF. CDR3 bases: TGTGCCACCAAACGGGACGGGAACACCGGGGAGCTGTTTTTT.

The chain links TRBV7-2 to TRBJ2-7, with 8 bases lining up with TRBD1. Germline loops: CDR1 SGHTA, CDR2 FQGNSA. Trimming took 5 bases from V and 6 from J; bases not matched to a gene: 6. CDR3 size: 13 residues. CDR3 protein: CASSPRQGLEQYF. Written as DNA, the CDR3 is TGTGCCAGCAGCCCAAGACAGGGGCTCGAGCAGTACTTC.